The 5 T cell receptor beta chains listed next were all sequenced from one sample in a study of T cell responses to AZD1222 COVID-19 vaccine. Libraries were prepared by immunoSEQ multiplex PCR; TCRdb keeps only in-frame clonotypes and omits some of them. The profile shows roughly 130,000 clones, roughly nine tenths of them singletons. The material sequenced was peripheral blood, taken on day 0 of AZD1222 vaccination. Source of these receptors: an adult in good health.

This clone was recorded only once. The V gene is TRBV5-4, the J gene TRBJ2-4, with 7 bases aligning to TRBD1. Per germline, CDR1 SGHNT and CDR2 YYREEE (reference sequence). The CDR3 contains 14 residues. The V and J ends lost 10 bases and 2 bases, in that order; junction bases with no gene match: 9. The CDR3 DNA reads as TGTGCCGGCGCCTACAGGGGAACCAAAAACATTCAGTACTTC. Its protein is CAGAYRGTKNIQYF.

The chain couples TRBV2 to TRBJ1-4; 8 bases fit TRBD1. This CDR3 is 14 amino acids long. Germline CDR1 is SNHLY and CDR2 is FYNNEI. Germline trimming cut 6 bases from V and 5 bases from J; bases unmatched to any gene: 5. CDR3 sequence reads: CASRDRTGNEKLFF. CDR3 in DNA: TGTGCCAGCAGAGATCGGACAGGGAATGAAAAACTGTTTTTT.

The CDR3 region is CASSVVPRDTQYF. The DNA of the CDR3 is TGTGCCAGCAGCGTAGTGCCGCGGGATACGCAGTATTTT. The rearrangement links TRBV9 to TRBJ2-3; no clear D. The V end was cut by 0 bases, the J end by 6 bases, with 8 bases between. CDR1 is SGDLS and CDR2 is YYNGEE in the germline V gene. The CDR3 has 13 residues.

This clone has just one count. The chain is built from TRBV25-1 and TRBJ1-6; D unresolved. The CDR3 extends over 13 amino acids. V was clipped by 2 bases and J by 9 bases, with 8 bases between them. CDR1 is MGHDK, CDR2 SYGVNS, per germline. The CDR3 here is CASSEKHRSPLHF. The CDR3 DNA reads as TGTGCCAGCAGTGAAAAGCACCGTTCACCCCTCCACTTT. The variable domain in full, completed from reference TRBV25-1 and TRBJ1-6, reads EADIYQTPRYLVIGTGKKITLECSQTMGHDKMYWYQQDPGMELHLIHYSYGVNSTEKGDLSSESTVSRIRTEHFPLTLESARPSHTSQYLCASSEKHRSPLHFGNGTRLTVT.

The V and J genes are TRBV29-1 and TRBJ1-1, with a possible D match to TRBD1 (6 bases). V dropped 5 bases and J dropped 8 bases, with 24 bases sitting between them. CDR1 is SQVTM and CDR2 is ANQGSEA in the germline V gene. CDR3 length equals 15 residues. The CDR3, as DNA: TGCAGCGTTTGCAGGAGTCGCGCAGGGGAGGCCGAAGCTTTCTTT. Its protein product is CSVCRSRAGEAEAFF.